This T cell receptor beta chain derives from a study of T cells in tumors and immune-related adverse events (dated by TCRdb to the early 2020s). The TCR beta locus was amplified and sequenced using the immunoSEQ assay, from which bulk TCR Vbeta CDR3 data were obtained. Under the source paper's analysis protocol: CDR3s were excluded if they were non-productive, were shorter than 7 amino acids, or did not start with C or end with F/W. Only specimens with at least 1000 reads were analysed, and clonotypes were defined at the amino acid level. Clonality was calculated as 1 minus Pielou's evenness. Library sizes were equalized by abundance-weighted random subsampling with replacement, which was repeated 100 times so that 95% confidence intervals could be reported. Repertoire overlap was quantified using the Morisita overlap index, and the top 40 clones per specimen were examined for overlap with the irAE. Drawn from immuneACCESS, this table holds only the in-frame rearrangements with V and J called that TCRdb kept. Clones are partly lost; checked studies trace under half to an unresolved V gene and leave the rest unexplained. The DNA gave D and trimming, while V, J and clone size come from that table. Here the sample has roughly 20,000 clones; 75% to 95% occur a single time. Clones ranked in the top ten supply approximately 1.5% of the sample.

A remark on this clone: The clone's antigen remains unknown. No base quality information exists; no much larger clone differs at one position.

The sample's treatment or condition label, in plain terms: nivolumab (PD-1 blockade) given before sampling. The DNeasy Blood and Tissue Kit was used to extract DNA from the formalin-fixed paraffin-embedded specimens. V lost 6 bases and J lost 8 bases; the stretch between them is 4 bases long. CDR1 WNHNN and CDR2 SYGVQD were looked up in the germline V gene (reference sequence). The CDR3 goes from the cysteine to the phenylalanine over 9 residues. Of all the DNA, just the CDR3 is kept, 27 bases in frame from base 1. Here the sequenced sample was lymph node tissue, taken from a patient treated with anti-PD-1 therapy. This TCR was recovered from a female donor with metastatic renal cell carcinoma. The sequence links TRBV10-1 to TRBJ1-2, with the D segment identity uncertain. The DNA sequence is TGCGCCAGCAGGGGAGGCTACACCTTC. Its protein is CASRGGYTF.